These T cell receptor beta chains were read from a single sample in a study of T cells expressing NK-cell markers. TCRdb processed the 5' RACE reads again and assigns one entry to each CDR3 protein, with no DNA. The sample holds 500,000 to 700,000 distinct CDR3 sequences. Sequences were obtained from blood T cells: a sorted CD56 or NKG2C T cell subset, CD4+ or CD8+ T cells, or bulk PBMC T cells (not recorded which). Receptors were obtained from a man between 18 and 35 years old in good health. Each CDR3 is given with its conserved first and last residue.

TRBJ1-1 | TRBV15 | CATSRTRQRGNTEAFF
TRBJ2-1 | TRBV7-9 | CASSQRLGAGGLNEQFF
TRBJ2-7 | TRBV28 | CASSSRSGEQYF
TRBJ2-4 | TRBV29-1 | CSARTADLAKNIQYF
TRBJ2-3 | TRBV24-1 | CATSDPSGQGAVDTQYF
TRBJ2-4 | TRBV10-3 | CAISERGSNGIQYF
TRBJ2-2 | TRBV6-5 | CASSPRIGELFF
TRBJ2-1 | TRBV12-3/TRBV12-4 | CASSLDPTGPQFF
TRBJ2-1 | TRBV20-1 | CPTKQGGSYNEQFF
TRBJ2-1 | TRBV4-1 | CASSQDFGTPLYEQFF
TRBJ2-2 | TRBV28 | CASSFSEQDWTGELFF
TRBJ2-7 | TRBV12-3/TRBV12-4 | CASTPVGQGVSEQYF
TRBJ2-7 | TRBV12-3/TRBV12-4 | CASSLGLVEQYF
TRBJ2-5 | TRBV19 | CASSTYREQETQYF
TRBJ2-2 | TRBV3-1 | CASSQYNRVTGELFF
TRBJ2-3 | TRBV27 | CASSFRQGWTDTQYF
TRBJ2-1 | TRBV11-2 | CASSFGRWGEDSYNEQFF
TRBJ2-1 | TRBV7-6 | CASSSGARGYEQFF
TRBJ2-2 | TRBV7-7 | CASSPGQGDTGELFF
TRBJ2-2 | TRBV9 | CASGHRDGINTGELFF
TRBJ2-3 | TRBV5-1 | CASSLRKGNTDTQYF
TRBJ1-1 | TRBV6-2/TRBV6-3 | CASTLQGRTEAFF
TRBJ2-2 | TRBV2 | CATAPFSNTGELFF
TRBJ2-3 | TRBV6-1 | CASSPRDREIDTQYF
TRBJ1-1 | TRBV7-9 | CASSYSGGSEAFF
TRBJ2-6 | TRBV29-1 | CSVSGTGSSGANVLTF
TRBJ2-7 | TRBV28 | CASSHRTALNEQYF
TRBJ2-1 | TRBV20-1 | CSARVQREGPSYNEQFF
TRBJ2-4 | TRBV12-3/TRBV12-4 | CASSFGTGHIQYF
TRBJ2-1 | TRBV10-2 | CASTVAGGSEQFF
TRBJ2-3 | TRBV6-1 | CASTPGTDTQYF
TRBJ2-1 | TRBV20-1 | CSAAPLRGTSGSGEQFF
TRBJ2-1 | TRBV5-1 | CASTHSGGVGNNEQFF
TRBJ2-3 | TRBV6-4 | CASSDSVTDTQYF
TRBJ2-7 | TRBV7-2 | CASSPLGGGYEQYF
TRBJ2-1 | TRBV7-8 | CASSLGEGLGEQFF
TRBJ1-6 | TRBV9 | CASSVGREGYSPLHF
TRBJ2-1 | TRBV6-2/TRBV6-3 | CASSYSFWDLKANEQFF
TRBJ2-3 | TRBV24-1 | CATSERGAGTDTQYF
TRBJ2-7 | TRBV7-9 | CASSQYNRRTRGNEQYF
TRBJ1-5 | TRBV10-2 | CASGSRTGDPNQPQHF
TRBJ2-3 | TRBV5-1 | CASSLGQGADTQYF
TRBJ1-5 | TRBV12-3/TRBV12-4 | CASSAGQGMRSNQPQHF
TRBJ1-1 | TRBV29-1 | CSVVGRVANTEAFF
TRBJ2-2 | TRBV20-1 | CSVRGRGMVDTGELFF